The 17 T cell receptor beta chains listed next were all sequenced from one sample in a study of radiotherapy plus CTLA-4 blockade in lung cancer. Only in-frame clones appear in the TCRdb table, and some are missing; sequencing was by immunoSEQ multiplex PCR. The sample consists of just under 45,000 clones, 55% to 80% of them appearing once. The specimen was peripheral blood, collected from a patient treated with radiotherapy plus ipilimumab. The receptors originated from a human donor with non-small cell lung cancer who had a partial response to radiotherapy plus ipilimumab.

V usage is TRBV5-1 and J usage is TRBJ2-7; maybe TRBD2 (5 bases). Germline lookup yields CDR1 SGHRS and CDR2 YFSETQ. The CDR3 covers 14 residues. V was pared by 3 bases and J by 6 bases, with 16 bases between. CDR3 loop: CASSSRLAEGEQYF. CDR3 nucleotides: TGCGCCAGCAGCTCTAGGCTAGCAGAGGGCGAGCAGTACTTC.

This clone was picked up one time. The J gene is TRBJ2-7, the V gene TRBV4-2; 7 bases map to TRBD2. Germline-derived CDR1 and CDR2 are LGHNA and YNFKEQ. V was pared by 0 bases and J by 7 bases, with 6 bases of the junction left unmatched. The CDR3 loop spans 14 amino acids. CDR3 DNA: TGTGCCAGCAGCCAAGACCGGGGGGAGTGGGAGCAGTACTTC. Its translation is CASSQDRGEWEQYF.

The rearrangement uses TRBV6-5 and TRBJ2-7, with D tentatively TRBD2 (5 bases). Germline V gene sequence: CDR1 MNHEY, CDR2 SVGAGI. The CDR3 has 14 residues. V was trimmed by 2 bases and J by 2 bases, leaving 10 bases between them. CDR3 in DNA: TGTGCCAGCAGTTACGTCGGGAATGCCTACGAGCAGTACTTC. It is translated as CASSYVGNAYEQYF.

This clone has just a few counts. This sequence joins TRBV19 and TRBJ2-1; TRBD2 agrees at 10 bases. V gave up 4 bases and J gave up 0 bases; unmatched junction bases: 9. CDR3 length: 18 amino acids. Looked up from germline, CDR1 is LNHDA and CDR2 is SQIVND (reference sequence). The CDR3 DNA reads as TGTGCCAGTAGTACTCTAGCGGGAGCCTTGAGCTCCTACAATGAGCAGTTCTTC. Encoded protein: CASSTLAGALSSYNEQFF.

V gene TRBV10-3 combines with J gene TRBJ2-1, with TRBD1 as a possible D gene (6 bases). CDR3 length: 11 residues. Germline CDR1 reads ENHRY; CDR2 reads SYGVKD. V was trimmed by 8 bases and J by 9 bases, leaving 11 bases between them. The CDR3 spells CAIGFRGEQFF. In DNA form, the CDR3 reads TGTGCCATCGGTTTCAGGGGTGAGCAGTTCTTC.

The chain recombines TRBV11-2 with TRBJ2-2; D uncertain. Trimming left V 4 bases short and J 6 bases short, with 9 bases between. This CDR3 contains 13 residues. CDR1 and CDR2 from the germline V gene are SGHAT and FQNNGV. CDR3: CASSSQRAGELFF. CDR3 DNA: TGTGCCAGCAGCTCTCAGCGAGCCGGGGAGCTGTTTTTT.

The J gene is TRBJ1-2, the V gene TRBV27; D is uncertain. The CDR3 has 15 amino acids. Trimming pared 5 bases from V and 5 bases from J, leaving 18 bases between. Germline CDR1 reads MNHEY; CDR2 reads SMNVEV (reference sequence). The CDR3 protein is CASSPTLYHLYGYTF. The CDR3 DNA reads TGTGCCAGCAGTCCAACCCTCTACCACTTGTATGGCTACACCTTC.

As regards this clone: One end of the junction does not line up with germline, which may come from a read error. At the DNA level, this CDR3 is encoded by other sequences in the same sample as well. The chain carries TRBV11-2 and TRBJ1-1, with TRBD1 matching 7 bases. Germline CDR1 SGHAT, CDR2 FQNNGV. This CDR3 comprises 15 residues. CDR3 region: CASSARQGPYTEAFF. CDR3 bases: TGTGCCAGCAGCGCCCGACAGGGTCCGTACACTGAAGCCTTCTTT.

There are a few counts of this clone. The rearrangement uses TRBV6-6 and TRBJ1-4, with a possible D match to TRBD1 (6 bases). The V end lost 0 bases, the J end lost 5 bases, and 10 bases lay between the germline ends. The CDR3 loop spans 15 amino acids. Germline V CDR1 and CDR2: MNHNY, SVGAGI (reference sequence). This chain's CDR3 is CASSYSGGRNEKLFF. The CDR3 coding sequence is TGTGCCAGCAGTTACTCAGGGGGTAGGAATGAAAAACTGTTTTTT.

The chain has TRBV6-1 and TRBJ1-1; D remains unclear. Per the germline V gene, CDR1 is MNHNS and CDR2 is SASEGT. Trimming cost V 0 bases and J 0 bases, with 5 bases left between them. The CDR3 loop spans 14 amino acids. CDR3 in amino acids: CASSEARLNTEAFF. Written as DNA, the CDR3 is TGTGCCAGCAGTGAAGCCAGATTGAACACTGAAGCTTTCTTT.

The gene calls are TRBV2 and TRBJ1-6; TRBD1 aligns across 7 bases. V dropped 5 bases and J dropped 7; count of bases not matched to a gene: 8. Germline V gene sequence: CDR1 SNHLY, CDR2 FYNNEI. The CDR3 loop spans 15 amino acids. CDR3 sequence: CASSPTGAKNSPLHF. The CDR3 region has the DNA TGTGCCAGCAGTCCTACAGGGGCAAAGAATTCACCCCTCCACTTT.

The count of this clone is one. The CDR3 region is CSVEAGTNARETQYF. Written as DNA, the CDR3 is TGCAGCGTTGAAGCCGGGACTAATGCCCGCGAGACCCAGTACTTC. The rearrangement uses TRBV29-1 and TRBJ2-5; 7 bases align to TRBD2. With 1 base clipped from V and 5 bases from J, the junction kept 10 bases outside the gene matches. CDR1 is SQVTM and CDR2 is ANQGSEA in the germline V gene. This CDR3 has 15 amino acids.

Points on this clone: At one of its ends the junction is not consistent with the germline gene, which may arise from a read error. The V and J genes are TRBV9 and TRBJ1-2; D is unclear. The CDR3 is 8 amino acids. Germline values: CDR1 SGDLS, CDR2 YYNGEE. The CDR3 loop is CASSPRDF. Here the CDR3 DNA reads TGTGCCAGCAGCCCCCGGGACTTC.

The V and J genes are TRBV5-1 and TRBJ2-7; 11 nucleotides agree with TRBD2. Losses at the gene ends were 4 bases for V and 5 bases for J; bases not matched to a gene: 5. The CDR3 is 14 amino acids. Germline assignment: CDR1 SGHRS and CDR2 YFSETQ. CDR3 loop: CASSPTSGTHEQYF. CDR3 in DNA: TGCGCCAGCAGCCCGACTAGCGGGACCCACGAGCAGTACTTC. Based on the CDR3 plus reference TRBV5-1 and TRBJ2-7, the full variable domain is KAGVTQTPRYLIKTRGQQVTLSCSPISGHRSVSWYQQTPGQGLQFLFEYFSETQRNKGNFPGRFSGRQFSNSRSEMNVSTLELGDSALYLCASSPTSGTHEQYFGPGTRLTVT.

V is TRBV6-1 and J is TRBJ2-3; D gene uncertain. Germline V CDR1 and CDR2: MNHNS, SASEGT. CDR3 size: 13 residues. V lost 6 bases and J 0 bases, leaving 7 bases between the germline ends. CDR3 nucleotides: TGTGCCAGCAGAGCCGGGAGCACAGATACGCAGTATTTT. It yields the protein CASRAGSTDTQYF.

The chain has TRBV1 and TRBJ2-7; TRBD2, the D gene given by the table, was not confirmed from the DNA. TRBV1 is recorded as a pseudogene. This CDR3 is 21 amino acids long. The DNA for the CDR3 is TGCACCAGCAGCCAAGATTTCCCCCCGCCGGCCGGGGGGTCGGAGGCCTACGAGCAGTACTTC. Protein product: CTSSQDFPPPAGGSEAYEQYF.

The rearrangement joins TRBV7-2 to TRBJ2-5; no reliable D call. Germline assignment: CDR1 SGHTA and CDR2 FQGNSA. The V and J ends lost 2 bases and 5 bases respectively, with 6 bases between them. This CDR3 comprises 12 residues. The CDR3 sequence: CASSLMRETQYF. CDR3 nucleotide sequence: TGTGCCAGCAGCTTAATGAGGGAGACCCAGTACTTC.